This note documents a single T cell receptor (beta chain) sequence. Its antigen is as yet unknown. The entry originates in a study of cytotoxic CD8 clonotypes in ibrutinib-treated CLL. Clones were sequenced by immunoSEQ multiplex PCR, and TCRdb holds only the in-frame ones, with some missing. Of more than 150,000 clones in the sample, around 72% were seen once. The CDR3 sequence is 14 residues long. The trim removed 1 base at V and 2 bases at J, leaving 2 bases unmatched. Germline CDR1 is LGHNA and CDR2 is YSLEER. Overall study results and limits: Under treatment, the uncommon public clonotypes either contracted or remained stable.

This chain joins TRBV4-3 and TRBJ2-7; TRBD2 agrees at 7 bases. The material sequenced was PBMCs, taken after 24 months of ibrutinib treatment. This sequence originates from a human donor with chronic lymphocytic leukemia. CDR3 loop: CASSQGGRPYEQYF. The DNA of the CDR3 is TGCGCCAGCAGCCAAGGCGGGAGACCCTACGAGCAGTACTTC.